This T cell receptor (beta chain) was observed in a study of control samples from healthy donors and cancer patients. Sequencing was performed with immunoSEQ multiplex PCR; in TCRdb, only in-frame clones are kept and a portion is missing. The sample has some 160,000 clones, 85% to 95% seen once. This CDR3 is 13 amino acids long. The germline gives CDR1 SNHLY, CDR2 FYNNEI. With 5 bases removed from V and 5 bases from J, the gap between germline ends came to 12 bases. Material for sequencing was blood. The chain joins TRBV2 to TRBJ1-1; a weak D match, TRBD1 (6 bases). This TCR came from a woman in her forties in good health. This chain's CDR3 is CASSPQGTTEAFF. For the CDR3, the DNA is TGTGCCAGCAGTCCTCAGGGGACGACTGAAGCTTTCTTT.